Shown below are 20 T cell receptor beta chains from a single sample sequenced in a study of human T cells and chemical hapten exposure (dated by TCRdb to 2020 to 2022). The time point label corresponds to: patch test 1, 2 weeks after DPC sensitization. The treatment or condition label on this specimen signifies: therapeutic diphenylcyclopropenone sensitization with weekly scalp DPC. Library method: RACE. Sequencing was carried out with a NextSeq 500. TCRdb reworked the public reads: Q25 trimming with fastp, MiXCR clone assembly, productive beta chains retained. Each entry is one CDR3 protein sequence, shown with its most common DNA and genes. The sample table records 300,000 to 450,000 distinct CDR3 sequences; roughly 4.8% of these occur just once. Of the sample, approximately 2.3% is held by the ten largest clones. The starting material was whole blood, obtained in connection with sensitization to the hapten diphenylcyclopropenone (DPC). The receptors shown here come from a woman in her forties or fifties with alopecia areata. Some clones in this sample may be carry-over from other donors' samples.

There are a few counts of this clonotype. V gene TRBV5-6 combines with J gene TRBJ2-7; the match to TRBD1 covers 12 bases. The junction had 6 bases not matched to a gene; V was cut back by 4 bases and J by 4 bases. Germline V CDR1 and CDR2: SGHDT, YYEEEE. This CDR3 comprises 15 residues. The CDR3 nucleotides read TGTGCCAGCAGCCCCGGGACAGGGGGCGGGTACGAGCAGTACTTC. Amino acid sequence: CASSPGTGGGYEQYF. The whole variable domain, filled in from reference TRBV5-6 and TRBJ2-7, reads DAGVTQSPTHLIKTRGQQVTLRCSPKSGHDTVSWYQQALGQGPQFIFQYYEEEERQRGNFPDRFSGHQFPNYSSELNVNALLLGDSALYLCASSPGTGGGYEQYFGPGTRLTVT.

There are many counts of this clonotype. V and J are TRBV3-1 and TRBJ1-1; D may be TRBD1 (6 bases). The CDR3 runs 15 residues. Germline V gene data show CDR1 as LGHDT and CDR2 as YNNKEL (reference sequence). Trimming cost V 0 bases and J 4 bases, with 12 bases left between them. In nucleotides, the CDR3 is TGTGCCAGCAGCCAAGAGGGCTCCAGGGGCACTGAAGCTTTCTTT. Translated, it gives CASSQEGSRGTEAFF.

This clonotype was seen a handful of times. The CDR3 region is CASSQVYYEQYF. In nucleotides, the CDR3 is TGTGCCAGCAGCCAGGTCTACTACGAGCAGTACTTC. V and J are TRBV6-6 and TRBJ2-7; D call uncertain. Germline V lookup: CDR1 MNHNY, CDR2 SVGAGI (reference sequence). The CDR3 is 12 amino acids. V gave up 6 bases and J gave up 3 bases, with 9 bases separating them.

This clonotype was observed a handful of times. This sequence joins TRBV3-1 and TRBJ2-1; possible D gene TRBD2, 5 bases. The CDR3 totals 14 residues. The V gene lost 3 bases and the J gene lost 7 bases, with 13 bases spanning the gap. Looked up from germline, CDR1 is LGHDT and CDR2 is YNNKEL (reference sequence). Written as DNA, the CDR3 is TGTGCCAGCAGCCACGACTACGGGGAGAATGAGCAGTTCTTC. It encodes CASSHDYGENEQFF.

This clonotype showed up many times. The chain employs TRBV2 and TRBJ1-1, with D unresolved. Deletions cut 4 bases from V and 0 bases from J, with 6 bases between. This CDR3 comprises 13 residues. Germline CDR1 reads SNHLY; CDR2 reads FYNNEI. This chain's CDR3 is CASSGGMNTEAFF. The CDR3 coding sequence is TGTGCCAGCAGTGGGGGAATGAACACTGAAGCTTTCTTT.

The chain joins TRBV20-1 to TRBJ2-7, with TRBD2 matching over 10 bases. J gave up 0 bases and V 3 bases, and 8 bases lay outside the gene matches. The CDR3 length is 16 residues. Germline CDR1 is DFQATT and CDR2 is SNEGSKA (reference sequence). CDR3 sequence (DNA): TGCAGTGCTAGTGTTTATCTAGCGGGGGCCTCCTACGAGCAGTACTTC. Translating it yields CSASVYLAGASYEQYF.

This clonotype was recorded at least ten times. This sequence joins TRBV4-1 and TRBJ2-1; D is unclear. The CDR3 spans 17 residues. Trimming cost V 1 base and J 0 bases, with 13 bases left between them. The V gene's germline CDR1 is MGHRA and CDR2 YSYEKL. CDR3 amino acids: CASSQVDMGFSYNEQFF. The CDR3 nucleotides are TGCGCCAGCAGCCAAGTAGATATGGGGTTCTCCTACAATGAGCAGTTCTTC.

This clonotype has a count of ten or more. CDR3 nucleotide sequence: TGTGCCAGCAGCTCCTGGGACCACAAAGGGTATACGCAGTATTTT. This translates into CASSSWDHKGYTQYF. The chain carries TRBV11-2 and TRBJ2-3; D is tentatively TRBD1 or TRBD2 (5 bases each). V was trimmed by 4 bases and J by 7 bases, leaving 18 bases between them. The CDR3 loop spans 15 amino acids. Germline CDR1 reads SGHAT; CDR2 reads FQNNGV.

The chain combines TRBV12-3 or TRBV12-4 with TRBJ2-7; D possibly corresponds to TRBD2 (5 bases). Trimming shortened V by 1 base and J by 6 bases, and 7 bases separated the two germline ends. The CDR3 runs to 12 residues. CDR3 bases: TGTGCCAGCAGTTTAGTAGCGCCCGAGCAGTACTTC. Residues: CASSLVAPEQYF.

In this sample, this clonotype turned up a few times. The chain combines TRBV6-2 or TRBV6-3 with TRBJ2-1, with 12 bases identical to TRBD2. The CDR3 extends over 17 amino acids. The V segment lost 2 bases and the J segment 7 bases; nucleotides outside the gene matches: 9. Germline lookup yields CDR1 MNHEY and CDR2 SVGEGT. CDR3 in DNA: TGTGCCAGCAGTTACCTTCTAGCGGGAGGGCCCAGTAATGAGCAGTTCTTC. It translates to CASSYLLAGGPSNEQFF.

In nucleotides, the CDR3 is TGTGCCAGCAGCTTAGATACGGCCGACGCTTTCTTT. Its translation: CASSLDTADAFF. The genes are TRBV11-2 and TRBJ1-1; D is undetermined. The CDR3 sequence is 12 residues long. The germline V and J ends were trimmed by 0 bases and 11 bases, with 10 bases remaining between them. Germline-derived CDR1 and CDR2 are SGHAT and FQNNGV.

This clonotype was seen more than once but under ten times. This chain links TRBV14 with TRBJ1-1; 8 bases fit TRBD1. CDR1 SGHDN and CDR2 FVKESK come from the germline V gene. V dropped 4 bases and J dropped 2; count of bases not matched to a gene: 6. The length of the CDR3 is 15 residues. The CDR3 DNA reads as TGTGCCAGCAGCCCCAGGACAGGGCCAAACACTGAAGCTTTCTTT. Residues: CASSPRTGPNTEAFF.

This clonotype was observed many times. This sequence joins TRBV29-1 and TRBJ1-5, with D perhaps matching TRBD1 (5 bases). The CDR3 runs 14 residues. Between the trimmed V and J ends, which lost 7 bases and 1 base, there was a span of 14 bases. Germline CDR1 is SQVTM and CDR2 is ANQGSEA. As DNA, the CDR3 is TGCAGCGCCAGGACGGGGGAGAGCAATCAGCCCCAGCATTTT. Protein: CSARTGESNQPQHF.

There are many counts of this clonotype. This sequence joins TRBV12-3 or TRBV12-4 and TRBJ2-1; 10 bases align to TRBD1. Trimming removed 4 bases from V and 4 bases from J; junction bases left unmatched: 4. This CDR3 region has 15 residues. The CDR3 nucleotides are TGTGCCAGCAGTTACAGGGGACAGGGGTACAATGAGCAGTTCTTC. Amino acid sequence: CASSYRGQGYNEQFF.

This sequence joins TRBV2 and TRBJ1-4; 10 positions match TRBD1. Unmatched junction bases numbered 6, after V lost 6 bases and J lost 8 bases. The CDR3 totals 14 residues. Germline loops: CDR1 SNHLY, CDR2 FYNNEI. The CDR3 loop is CASRGDRGHEKLFF. Written as DNA, the CDR3 is TGTGCCAGCAGGGGGGACAGGGGACACGAAAAACTGTTTTTT.

This sequence joins TRBV6-6 and TRBJ2-1, with 10 nucleotides matching TRBD1. This CDR3 is 12 amino acids long. V shed 8 bases and J 8 bases; nucleotides not matched to a gene: 3. The germline gives CDR1 MNHNY, CDR2 SVGAGI (reference sequence). CDR3 amino acids: CASGDRGYEQFF. The CDR3 nucleotides are TGTGCCAGCGGGGACAGGGGATATGAGCAGTTCTTC.

The chain has TRBV5-1 and TRBJ1-1, with D possibly TRBD1 on 5 matching bases. The germline V gene encodes CDR1 SGHRS and CDR2 YFSETQ. The length of the CDR3 is 16 residues. Trimming removed 2 bases from V and 5 bases from J, with 19 bases in between. As DNA, the CDR3 is TGCGCCAGCAGCTTTGGTGGTAAGGGATCAGGGACTGAAGCTTTCTTT. It translates to CASSFGGKGSGTEAFF.

The chain joins TRBV7-9 to TRBJ2-6; 9 bases agree with TRBD1. CDR1 and CDR2 from the germline V gene are SEHNR and FQNEAQ (reference sequence). The V and J ends lost 6 bases and 0 bases, in that order; junction bases with no gene match: 9. The length of the CDR3 is 18 residues. CDR3 DNA sequence: TGTGCCAGCAGAAGCACAGGGGGCGCCAACTCTGGGGCCAACGTCCTGACTTTC. Residues: CASRSTGGANSGANVLTF. Variable domain in full (rest from reference TRBV7-9 and TRBJ2-6): DTGVSQNPRHKITKRGQNVTFRCDPISEHNRLYWYRQTLGQGPEFLTYFQNEAQLEKSRLLSDRFSAERPKGSFSTLEIQRTEQGDSAMYLCASRSTGGANSGANVLTFGAGSRLTVL.

The chain uses TRBV7-2 and TRBJ2-1; 7 positions agree with TRBD2. With V trimmed by 10 bases and J by 7 bases, 7 bases remained unmatched. Germline values: CDR1 SGHTA, CDR2 FQGNSA. The CDR3 length is 12 residues. The CDR3 loop reads CATAGVGNEQFF. The CDR3 coding sequence is TGTGCCACCGCGGGGGTGGGGAATGAGCAGTTCTTC. Full variable domain (remainder filled in from reference TRBV7-2 and TRBJ2-1): GAGVSQSPSNKVTEKGKDVELRCDPISGHTALYWYRQSLGQGLEFLIYFQGNSAPDKSGLPSDRFSAERTGGSVSTLTIQRTQQEDSAVYLCATAGVGNEQFFGPGTRLTVL.

This clonotype was counted ten times or more. The chain couples TRBV15 to TRBJ2-5; 8 nucleotides match TRBD2. Germline V CDR1 and CDR2: LNHNV, YYDKDF (reference sequence). V dropped 4 bases and J dropped 5; count of bases not matched to a gene: 9. There are 15 residues in the CDR3. CDR3 region: CATSNDGGAGETQYF. CDR3 DNA: TGTGCCACCAGCAACGACGGGGGGGCCGGGGAGACCCAGTACTTC.